The TCR beta chain under discussion was sequenced for a study of shared clonotypes between healthy human individuals. The study's findings and limits: Around 5% was the fraction of naive CD4 clonotypes found shared across four donors.

Trimming shortened V by 8 bases and J by 4 bases, and 6 bases separated the two germline ends. The CDR3 loop spans 11 amino acids. Germline CDR1 is MNHEY and CDR2 is SVGAGI. Method: immunoSEQ multiplex PCR; TCRdb's copy keeps in-frame clones and lacks some. The repertoire includes roughly 2.5 million clones, around nine tenths of them detected once, and around 0.15% sits in the top ten. Concerning this clone itself: Antigen: not known. This specimen includes other DNA sequences encoding the same CDR3.

V usage is TRBV6-5 and J usage is TRBJ1-3; D perhaps matches TRBD1 (5 bases). The sample taken for sequencing was naive CD4+ T cells sorted from blood. The subset: CD45RA+ positively selected. This sequence originates from a man younger than 35 in good health. CDR3 residues: CASGGGNTIYF. In nucleotides, the CDR3 is TGTGCCAGCGGGGGGGGAAACACCATATATTTT.